These 27 T cell receptor delta chains share one sample of origin, sequenced in a study of delta chains in infants with herpesvirus infections. Gamma-chain- and delta-chain-specific primers converted PBMC RNA into TCR cDNA. TCRdb reapplied CATT to the RT-PCR reads. The sample records about 850 delta-chain clones, about a fifth being singletons. Sequenced material: peripheral blood, taken at time point 2 of longitudinal follow-up. The receptor source for this set is a human donor who was a Ugandan infant, either HIV-exposed or HIV-unexposed (not recorded which).

In this sample, this clone is large. V gene TRDV1 combines with J gene TRDJ1; 10 nucleotides align to TRDD3. The germline V gene encodes CDR1 TSWWSYY and CDR2 QGS. With V trimmed by 2 bases and J by 11 bases, 20 bases remained unmatched. This CDR3 has 18 amino acids. CDR3 in amino acids: CALGEKAFSNWGISRLIF. CDR3 sequence (DNA): TGTGCTCTTGGGGAAAAGGCCTTCTCCAACTGGGGGATTAGTAGGCTCATCTTT.

V and J are TRAV38-2/DV8 and TRDJ1; 10 positions agree with TRDD3. Trimming took 1 base from V and 0 from J; bases not matched to a gene: 12. The CDR3 has 19 amino acids. The V gene's germline CDR1 is TSESDYY and CDR2 QEAYKQQN. The CDR3 loop is CAYRSKECLGGYHTDKLIF. CDR3 coding DNA: TGTGCTTATAGGAGCAAGGAGTGTCTTGGGGGATACCACACCGATAAACTCATCTTT.

This clone is labeled medium-sized. J is TRDJ1 and V is TRDV1; D possibly corresponds to TRDD3 (6 bases). Per germline, CDR1 TSWWSYY and CDR2 QGS. This CDR3 has 15 amino acids. Trimming pared 5 bases from V and 0 bases from J, leaving 13 bases between. This CDR3 is CALGTLGSNTDKLIF. CDR3 nucleotides: TGTGCTCTTGGGACCCTGGGGAGTAACACCGATAAACTCATCTTT.

In this sample, this clone is medium-sized. The V and J genes are TRDV2 and TRDJ3, with 11 bases identical to TRDD3. This CDR3 is built from 18 residues. CDR1 and CDR2 from the germline V gene are GEAIGNYY and EKD. Trimming cost V 4 bases and J 0 bases; bases outside gene matches: 4. The chain's CDR3 is CACDLLGDSSWDTRQMFF. DNA of the CDR3: TGTGCCTGTGATTTACTGGGGGATAGCTCCTGGGACACCCGACAGATGTTTTTC.

Sample share makes this clone large. Additional DNA sequences in this sample encode the identical CDR3. The CDR3 DNA reads TGTGCCTTTCGCCTCCTACCCTGGAGGATTGGAGCTTTGACAGCACAACTCTTCTTT. This translates into CAFRLLPWRIGALTAQLFF. This chain uses TRDV3 with TRDJ2, with a weak D call TRDD2 (6 bases). Trimming took 2 bases from V and 0 from J, leaving 25 bases between them. The germline CDR1 and CDR2 sequences are TVYSNPD and GDNSRS (reference sequence). The CDR3 consists of 19 residues.

The chain recombines TRDV1 with TRDJ2; 8 positions agree with TRDD3. The CDR3 has 24 amino acids. Germline lookup yields CDR1 TSWWSYY and CDR2 QGS. Trimming at V came to 2 bases and at J to 1 base, leaving 27 bases not matched to a gene. The CDR3 sequence is CALGENRSYVHRTGGRILTAQLFF. In DNA, the CDR3 is TGTGCTCTTGGGGAAAATCGATCCTACGTGCATCGTACTGGGGGCCGGATTTTGACAGCACAACTCTTCTTT.

In the case of this clone: This may be a read error, as it is one base from a much larger clone. This chain uses TRDV1 with TRDJ1; TRDD3 matches at 8 bases. The germline CDR1 and CDR2 sequences are TSWWSYY and QGS. The CDR3 contains 20 residues. The V and J ends lost 2 bases and 4 bases, in that order; junction bases with no gene match: 21. The CDR3 coding sequence is TGTGCTCTTGGGGAATTTTGGCCTCTACAGGGGATACAACAAAGCGATAAACTCATCTTT. The encoded protein is CALGEFWPLQGIQQSDKLIF.

Judged by abundance, this clone is large. V gene TRDV1 combines with J gene TRDJ1, with TRDD3 matching over 8 bases. The ends lost 3 bases at V and 3 bases at J; junction bases unmatched: 12. Germline V CDR1 and CDR2: TSWWSYY, QGS. The CDR3 is 17 amino acids. CDR3 DNA: TGTGCTCTTGGGGAGTCTCGGGGGATAAATAGGGCCGATAAACTCATCTTT. Translated: CALGESRGINRADKLIF.

This clone has more than one count but fewer than ten. The CDR3 region has the DNA TGTGCTCTTGGGGAAGGTATACTGGGGGATAATCGGACCGATAAACTCATCTTT. As protein: CALGEGILGDNRTDKLIF. The rearrangement joins TRDV1 to TRDJ1; 11 nucleotides align to TRDD3. The CDR3 is 18 residues long. Trimming at V came to 2 bases and at J to 2 bases, leaving 10 bases not matched to a gene. The germline CDR1 and CDR2 sequences are TSWWSYY and QGS.

V usage is TRDV1 and J usage is TRDJ1; 7 nucleotides line up with TRDD3. V gave up 0 bases and J gave up 8 bases; unmatched junction bases: 12. Germline V gives CDR1 TSWWSYY, CDR2 QGS. The CDR3 totals 16 residues. The CDR3 coding sequence is TGTGCTCTTGGGGAACTAGTCTGGGGGCGTTCGATGAAACTCATCTTT. Translated: CALGELVWGRSMKLIF.

This sequence joins TRDV1 and TRDJ1, with TRDD3 identical over 10 bases. The CDR3 consists of 20 residues. V gave up 4 bases and J gave up 2 bases; unmatched junction bases: 19. Germline-derived CDR1 and CDR2 are TSWWSYY and QGS. The CDR3 loop reads CALGVYAPSVGDTGTDKLIF. CDR3 nucleotide sequence: TGTGCTCTTGGGGTCTATGCCCCTTCCGTGGGGGATACAGGTACCGATAAACTCATCTTT.

This clone is termed medium-sized. Within the sample, other DNA sequences also encode this same CDR3. The chain carries TRDV1 and TRDJ1; 9 positions match TRDD2. Germline CDR1 is TSWWSYY and CDR2 is QGS. The junction had 34 bases not matched to a gene; V was cut back by 0 bases and J by 5 bases. This CDR3 is 25 amino acids long. CDR3 protein: CALGELASFLRGIGRLNAGMDKLIF. Written as DNA, the CDR3 is TGTGCTCTTGGGGAACTAGCATCCTTCCTACGTGGAATCGGGCGATTGAATGCAGGGATGGATAAACTCATCTTT.

This clone is classed as large. This chain joins TRDV1 and TRDJ1; 8 bases are shared with TRDD2. The CDR3 loop spans 21 amino acids. Germline CDR1 and CDR2: TSWWSYY and QGS. Losses at the gene ends were 1 base for V and 0 bases for J; bases not matched to a gene: 19. CDR3 amino acids: CALGEPGSSYPGEMYTDKLIF. The CDR3 DNA follows: TGTGCTCTTGGGGAACCGGGGTCTTCCTACCCTGGGGAGATGTACACCGATAAACTCATCTTT.

This clone is large by share. The rearrangement links TRDV1 to TRDJ1; 7 positions match TRDD2. This CDR3 spans 22 amino acids. Losses at the gene ends were 7 bases for V and 0 bases for J; bases not matched to a gene: 29. The germline gives CDR1 TSWWSYY, CDR2 QGS. CDR3 in amino acids: CALEDLFPTKLGNTGYTDKLIF. The CDR3 DNA sequence: TGTGCTCTTGAGGACTTATTTCCTACTAAATTGGGGAACACAGGATACACCGATAAACTCATCTTT.

Within the sample, this clone is medium-sized. This rearrangement joins TRDV1 to TRDJ1; a possible D gene is TRDD3 (5 bases). The germline V gene has CDR1 TSWWSYY and CDR2 QGS. Trimming cost V 0 bases and J 2 bases, with 31 bases left between them. The CDR3 is made up of 22 amino acids. DNA of the CDR3: TGTGCTCTTGGGGAACTCGGGTCCCGGTTGGCCCCAACCGGGATGTATACCGATAAACTCATCTTT. It is translated as CALGELGSRLAPTGMYTDKLIF.

Details on this clone: This clone may be a read error of a much larger clone one base away. The chain recombines TRDV2 with TRDJ3; D is unclear. Germline lookup yields CDR1 GEAIGNYY and CDR2 EKD. This CDR3 is built from 19 residues. V gave up 0 bases and J gave up 1 base, with 15 bases separating them. CDR3 in amino acids: CACDTGEGRGSWDTRQMFF. As DNA, the CDR3 is TGTGCCTGTGACACCGGTGAGGGCCGTGGGTCCTGGGACACCCGACAGATGTTTTTC.

By share, this clone counts as large. The V call is TRDV3, the J call TRDJ1; no reliable D call. In germline, CDR1 is TVYSNPD, CDR2 GDNSRS (reference sequence). V lost 2 bases to trimming and J lost 4 bases, with 20 bases between them. CDR3 length equals 15 residues. The DNA for the CDR3 is TGTGCCTTTTGGACTAACTACGAGGGGCACGATAAACTCATCTTT. As protein: CAFWTNYEGHDKLIF.

By share, this clone counts as large. The chain links TRDV1 to TRDJ1; 7 positions agree with TRDD3. This CDR3 contains 23 residues. V was clipped by 0 bases and J by 0 bases; unmatched bases: 25. CDR1 TSWWSYY and CDR2 QGS come from the germline V gene. The CDR3 DNA is TGTGCTCTTGGGGAACTCTACACTCCTAGTAGCCTTGGGGGAGAGGCCTACACCGATAAACTCATCTTT. Residues: CALGELYTPSSLGGEAYTDKLIF.

As concerns this clone: The protein TCRdb gives is from a much larger clone and does not agree with this DNA's translation at residue 8, likely a read error; the protein shown here comes from the DNA. V and J are TRDV2 and TRDJ2, with 9 bases lining up with TRDD3. The V segment lost 2 bases and the J segment 4 bases; nucleotides outside the gene matches: 1. Germline V gene lookup returns CDR1 GEAIGNYY and CDR2 EKD. The CDR3 sequence is 14 residues long. CDR3 sequence reads: CACDILGETAQLFF. The CDR3 bases are TGTGCCTGTGACATACTGGGGGAGACAGCACAACTCTTCTTT.

In its sample, this clone ranks as large. J is TRDJ1 and V is TRDV1, with TRDD3 matching 10 bases. CDR3 size: 18 residues. Losses at the gene ends were 1 base for V and 11 bases for J; bases not matched to a gene: 19. Germline V lookup: CDR1 TSWWSYY, CDR2 QGS. This CDR3 reads CALGERRSPPYWGMWLIF. Here the CDR3 DNA reads TGTGCTCTTGGGGAACGACGGTCTCCTCCCTACTGGGGGATGTGGCTCATCTTT.

In its sample, this clone ranks as medium-sized. This rearrangement joins TRDV1 to TRDJ1, with TRDD2 as a possible D gene (5 bases). The CDR3 runs 16 residues. Germline CDR1 reads TSWWSYY; CDR2 reads QGS. V was clipped by 2 bases and J by 0 bases, with 13 bases between them. This CDR3 is CALGEGLPPYTDKLIF. The CDR3 DNA is TGTGCTCTTGGGGAAGGGCTTCCGCCTTACACCGATAAACTCATCTTT.

This clone is large (0.1 to 1%) within its sample. The chain combines TRDV2 with TRDJ1; 10 bases agree with TRDD3. CDR3 length: 17 amino acids. Germline CDR1 and CDR2: GEAIGNYY and EKD. Trimming took 1 base from V and 2 from J; bases not matched to a gene: 9. DNA for the CDR3: TGTGCCTGTGACACGGGACGGTTACTGGGGGATACCGATAAACTCATCTTT. Its protein is CACDTGRLLGDTDKLIF.

By share, this clone counts as medium-sized. The chain recombines TRDV1 with TRDJ1; 13 positions match TRDD3. The V gene's germline CDR1 is TSWWSYY and CDR2 QGS. The V and J ends lost 0 bases and 0 bases, in that order; junction bases with no gene match: 13. The CDR3 has 21 amino acids. The CDR3 DNA sequence: TGTGCTCTTGGGGAACTACCTCGTACTGGGGGATACGGGGCTTACACCGATAAACTCATCTTT. Encoded protein: CALGELPRTGGYGAYTDKLIF.

A word on this clone: A far larger clone is one base from this, pointing to a likely read error. The V gene is TRDV1, the J gene TRDJ3, with no clear D. The CDR3 covers 19 residues. The V gene's germline CDR1 is TSWWSYY and CDR2 QGS. V dropped 4 bases and J dropped 2 bases, with 18 bases sitting between them. The CDR3 spells CALGVKALLSAWDTRQMFF. CDR3 nucleotides: TGTGCTCTTGGGGTAAAAGCGCTACTGAGCGCCTGGGACACCCGACAGATGTTTTTC.

This clone qualifies as large. The same CDR3 also results from other DNA sequences found in this sample. The chain recombines TRDV3 with TRDJ1; D is uncertain. CDR3 length: 11 residues. CDR1 TVYSNPD and CDR2 GDNSRS come from the germline V gene (reference sequence). With 3 bases removed from V and 0 bases from J, the gap between germline ends came to 5 bases. The DNA for the CDR3 is TGTGCCTTCAAGTACACCGATAAACTCATCTTT. Amino acid sequence: CAFKYTDKLIF.

On this clone itself: A far larger clone differs by one base, so this is likely a read error. Within the sample, other DNA sequences also encode this same CDR3. The V call is TRDV2, the J call TRDJ2; 11 positions match TRDD3. Germline trimming cut 0 bases from V and 3 bases from J; bases unmatched to any gene: 11. Germline V gene sequence: CDR1 GEAIGNYY, CDR2 EKD. The CDR3 loop spans 19 amino acids. This CDR3 reads CACDTLSTGGYGMTAQLFF. The CDR3 region has the DNA TGTGCCTGTGACACCCTCAGTACTGGGGGATATGGTATGACAGCACAACTCTTCTTT.

This clone counts as medium-sized. CDR3 sequence: CALGELEAPTLFRGIRQYTDKLIF. The CDR3 DNA sequence: TGTGCTCTTGGGGAACTGGAAGCTCCGACACTCTTCCGGGGGATACGCCAGTACACCGATAAACTCATCTTT. The chain carries TRDV1 and TRDJ1; TRDD3 matches at 10 bases. V dropped 0 bases and J dropped 0; count of bases not matched to a gene: 25. The CDR3 is 24 amino acids. The germline V gene encodes CDR1 TSWWSYY and CDR2 QGS.